The source of this TCR beta chain is a study of shared clonotypes between healthy human individuals. General study points: Memory subsets generally showed lower estimated richness than naive subsets.

A note on this clone: Its antigen is still unknown.

Assay: immunoSEQ multiplex PCR; the TCRdb copy retains only in-frame clones and omits some. The repertoire consists of about 800,000 clones, with around 96% occurring once and the leading ten covering less than 0.25%. Naive-designated CD8 cells lacked CD45RO, were positively enriched for CCR7, and omitted terminally differentiated effector memory CD45RA+ cells. Free of recent acute infections or vaccinations, the donors were healthy HIV-negative adults. The sequencing input was naive CD8+ T cells sorted from blood. The TCR originated in a man aged 30 to 39 in good health.

This CDR3 reads CSVDARVSYTDTQYF. For the CDR3, the DNA is TGCAGCGTTGACGCCCGCGTGAGCTACACAGATACGCAGTATTTT. The chain links TRBV29-1 to TRBJ2-3, with D unresolved. The CDR3 length is 15 residues. Germline V gene data show CDR1 as SQVTM and CDR2 as ANQGSEA. Trimming took off 3 bases at V and 2 bases at J, with 15 bases between the two ends.